One and the same sample provided the 10 T cell receptor beta chains below, sequenced in a study of blood T cell repertoires in COVID-19. The repertoire was sequenced with immunoSEQ multiplex PCR; TCRdb's copy has only in-frame clones and lacks some. The data show roughly 52,000 clones, roughly 86% seen once. The specimen was peripheral blood. Source of these receptors: an elderly woman with acute or convalescent COVID-19.

The gene calls are TRBV24-1 and TRBJ2-1; a possible D gene is TRBD2 (5 bases). CDR1 is KGHDR, CDR2 SFDVKD, per germline. The CDR3 loop spans 11 amino acids. V lost 9 bases and J 5 bases, leaving 7 bases between the germline ends. The CDR3 is CATAGDNEQFF. The CDR3 nucleotides read TGTGCCACCGCCGGGGACAATGAGCAGTTCTTC.

This chain joins TRBV10-3 and TRBJ1-1; 7 bases fit TRBD1. Germline lookup yields CDR1 ENHRY and CDR2 SYGVKD. The CDR3 contains 13 residues. J lost 10 bases, V lost 5 bases, and 10 bases had no gene match. The CDR3 coding sequence is TGTGCCATCAGTACTGGACAGGCCGGATCAGCTTTCTTT. Its translation is CAISTGQAGSAFF.

J is TRBJ1-2 and V is TRBV6-5, with 7 bases identical to TRBD1. Germline V gene data show CDR1 as MNHEY and CDR2 as SVGAGI. Trimming took 5 bases from V and 8 from J; bases not matched to a gene: 11. This CDR3 comprises 14 residues. Here the CDR3 DNA reads TGTGCCAGCAGTCCCCGGGACAGCAAGACGGGCTACACCTTC. Protein product: CASSPRDSKTGYTF.

The chain carries TRBV7-2 and TRBJ1-2, with 7 positions matching TRBD1. The length of the CDR3 is 15 residues. Germline loops: CDR1 SGHTA, CDR2 FQGNSA. Trimming cost V 5 bases and J 0 bases; bases outside gene matches: 6. The CDR3 here is CASSHDRAPNYGYTF. CDR3 in DNA: TGTGCCAGCAGCCACGACAGGGCCCCTAACTATGGCTACACCTTC.

The chain carries TRBV7-9 and TRBJ1-1, with D possibly TRBD1 on 5 matching bases. V lost 3 bases and J lost 1, with 9 bases in between. The CDR3 contains 14 residues. CDR1 SEHNR and CDR2 FQNEAQ come from the germline V gene (reference sequence). CDR3 loop: CASSFQGSNTEAFF. The CDR3 DNA reads as TGTGCCAGCAGCTTCCAGGGATCGAACACTGAAGCTTTCTTT.

This chain joins TRBV5-1 and TRBJ1-2; D unclear. The germline V gene encodes CDR1 SGHRS and CDR2 YFSETQ. The CDR3 has 13 residues. Trimming pared 4 bases from V and 2 bases from J, leaving 9 bases between. The CDR3 here is CASSGDTNYGYTF. In DNA form, the CDR3 reads TGCGCCAGCAGCGGTGACACCAACTATGGCTACACCTTC. The entire variable domain, with the rest obtained from reference TRBV5-1 and TRBJ1-2, is as follows: KAGVTQTPRYLIKTRGQQVTLSCSPISGHRSVSWYQQTPGQGLQFLFEYFSETQRNKGNFPGRFSGRQFSNSRSEMNVSTLELGDSALYLCASSGDTNYGYTFGSGTRLTVV.

This chain joins TRBV11-2 and TRBJ2-7; TRBD2 might be the D (5 bases). Germline V gene sequence: CDR1 SGHAT, CDR2 FQNNGV. The CDR3 runs 13 residues. Between the trimmed V and J ends, which lost 3 bases and 6 bases, there was a span of 12 bases. CDR3: CASSFSDGGEQYF. CDR3 coding DNA: TGTGCCAGCAGCTTTTCGGATGGAGGCGAGCAGTACTTC.

J is TRBJ2-3 and V is TRBV19, with 7 bases matching TRBD2. CDR1 and CDR2 (germline): LNHDA, SQIVND (reference sequence). V dropped 10 bases and J dropped 2; count of bases not matched to a gene: 12. The CDR3 length is 15 residues. The CDR3 here is CATSALGGLTDTQYF. The CDR3 DNA is TGTGCCACATCTGCCCTGGGAGGGCTCACAGATACGCAGTATTTT.

The chain is built from TRBV4-1 and TRBJ1-6, with D uncertain. CDR3 size: 15 residues. Germline assignment: CDR1 MGHRA and CDR2 YSYEKL. V lost 3 bases and J 2 bases, leaving 8 bases between the germline ends. The DNA for the CDR3 is TGCGCCAGCAGCCACACTACACCCTATAATTCACCCCTCCACTTT. This translates into CASSHTTPYNSPLHF.

The V gene is TRBV6-1, the J gene TRBJ1-6; D not resolved. CDR1 MNHNS and CDR2 SASEGT come from the germline V gene. V lost 1 base to trimming and J lost 10 bases, with 11 bases between them. The CDR3 sequence is 14 residues long. CDR3 DNA sequence: TGTGCCAGCAGTGAAGTCGGGATCCGGTCACCCCTCCACTTT. The encoded protein is CASSEVGIRSPLHF.